These 13 T cell receptor beta chains came from one sample sequenced in a study of chronic HIV infection and antiretroviral therapy. TCRdb reprocessed the 5' RACE reads via MiXCR and lists one record per CDR3 protein. The data contain tens of thousands of distinct CDR3 sequences, around 8.7% of them singletons. The sample consisted of peripheral blood. These receptors were taken from an adult who had HIV and had not received antiretroviral therapy, or was an uninfected healthy control (not recorded which).

The rearrangement uses TRBV7-2 and TRBJ2-1; 9 nucleotides agree with TRBD2. The CDR3 covers 12 residues. V lost 7 bases, J lost 8 bases, and 3 bases stayed unmatched. Looked up from germline, CDR1 is SGHTA and CDR2 is FQGNSA. In DNA, the CDR3 is TGTGCCAGCATGGCGGGAGGGTATGAGCAGTTCTTC. Translation gives CASMAGGYEQFF. Filled out from reference TRBV7-2 and TRBJ2-1, the complete variable domain reads GAGVSQSPSNKVTEKGKDVELRCDPISGHTALYWYRQSLGQGLEFLIYFQGNSAPDKSGLPSDRFSAERTGGSVSTLTIQRTQQEDSAVYLCASMAGGYEQFFGPGTRLTVL.

This clonotype was seen many times. This rearrangement joins TRBV15 to TRBJ2-7; TRBD1 is a possible D gene (5 bases). The CDR3 spans 16 residues. Germline V gene lookup returns CDR1 LNHNV and CDR2 YYDKDF (reference sequence). V was shortened by 5 bases and J by 5 bases, with 22 bases between the two germline ends. The CDR3 reads CATSPFSELLRDEQYF. DNA of the CDR3: TGTGCCACCAGCCCCTTTTCGGAGCTCCTCAGGGACGAGCAGTACTTC.

In its sample, this clonotype was seen a few times. CDR3: CASSSGAADYYEQYF. The DNA of the CDR3 is TGTGCCAGCAGTTCGGGGGCAGCCGACTACTACGAGCAGTACTTC. This chain uses TRBV12-3 or TRBV12-4 with TRBJ2-7; D is tentatively TRBD1 or TRBD2 (6 bases each). This CDR3 has 15 amino acids. The V end was cut by 4 bases, the J end by 3 bases, with 16 bases between.

Concerning this clonotype: A much larger clone sits a single nucleotide away, making a read error possible. The chain joins TRBV24-1 to TRBJ1-1, with D perhaps matching TRBD1 (6 bases). The V and J ends lost 3 bases and 5 bases respectively, with 12 bases between them. This CDR3 spans 14 amino acids. The germline V gene encodes CDR1 KGHDR and CDR2 SFDVKD. The CDR3 nucleotides read TGTGCCACCAGTGATGACAGGTCCTCGACTGAAGCTTTCTTT. Translated: CATSDDRSSTEAFF.

This clonotype was observed a handful of times. The chain carries TRBV29-1 and TRBJ1-2; the D is unclear. The CDR3 runs to 11 residues. Germline CDR1 SQVTM, CDR2 ANQGSEA. Trimming left V 1 base short and J 4 bases short, with 4 bases between. DNA of the CDR3: TGCAGCGTTGAAGGCATCTATGGCTACACCTTC. Translated: CSVEGIYGYTF.

This clonotype occurred a few times. V gene TRBV5-5 combines with J gene TRBJ1-1; D is possibly TRBD1 (5 bases). This CDR3 has 14 amino acids. V was trimmed by 5 bases and J by 3 bases, leaving 14 bases between them. Germline V CDR1 and CDR2: SGHKS, YYEKEE (reference sequence). The CDR3 protein is CASRHSGLDTEAFF. The DNA of the CDR3 is TGTGCCAGCAGGCATTCAGGGCTGGACACTGAAGCTTTCTTT.

This clonotype was detected many times. The gene calls are TRBV29-1 and TRBJ2-1; 12 nucleotides match TRBD2. This CDR3 spans 13 amino acids. Germline V lookup: CDR1 SQVTM, CDR2 ANQGSEA. Trimming removed 6 bases from V and 5 bases from J; junction bases left unmatched: 2. The CDR3 coding sequence is TGCAGCGTAAGGACTAGCGGGAACAATGAGCAGTTCTTC. The encoded protein is CSVRTSGNNEQFF.

This clonotype has only a few counts. The rearrangement joins TRBV29-1 to TRBJ1-1; D is uncertain. The CDR3 contains 13 residues. Germline-derived CDR1 and CDR2 are SQVTM and ANQGSEA. The ends were cut back, 6 bases at V and 5 bases at J, with 16 bases in the middle. CDR3 sequence: CSVQNLGGTEAFF. The DNA of the CDR3 is TGCAGCGTCCAAAACCTGGGAGGGACTGAAGCTTTCTTT.

The chain joins TRBV20-1 to TRBJ1-5; 7 bases align to TRBD1. The CDR3 is 14 amino acids. The V gene's germline CDR1 is DFQATT and CDR2 SNEGSKA (reference sequence). V shed 6 bases, J shed 1 base, and the junction held 6 bases outside the gene matches. The CDR3 DNA is TGCAGTGCCCAGGGGGGAAGAAGCAATCAGCCCCAGCATTTT. Encoded protein: CSAQGGRSNQPQHF.

This clonotype occurred many times. CDR3 in amino acids: CASSESLLTDTQYF. The CDR3, as DNA: TGTGCCAGCAGTGAAAGCCTACTCACAGATACGCAGTATTTT. The chain employs TRBV2 and TRBJ2-3; no clear D gene. Germline lookup yields CDR1 SNHLY and CDR2 FYNNEI. V shed 2 bases and J shed 2 bases, with 8 bases lying between them. The CDR3 extends over 14 amino acids.

The chain combines TRBV11-1 with TRBJ2-3; TRBD1 might be the D (6 bases). V gave up 4 bases and J gave up 2 bases, with 16 bases separating them. The CDR3 has 16 amino acids. CDR1 SGHAT and CDR2 FQDESV come from the germline V gene (reference sequence). Written as DNA, the CDR3 is TGTGCCAGCAGCTCCAAATCCAGGGGTTTCACAGATACGCAGTATTTT. Amino acids: CASSSKSRGFTDTQYF.

This clonotype was counted at least ten times. This chain connects TRBV28 to TRBJ1-1; D is uncertain. Germline V gene data show CDR1 as MDHEN and CDR2 as SYDVKM. V lost 3 bases and J 5 bases, leaving 10 bases between the germline ends. The CDR3 sequence is 13 residues long. The CDR3 bases are TGTGCCAGCAGTTTTCGACGGCCGACTGAAGCTTTCTTT. Translation: CASSFRRPTEAFF.

The table lists this clonotype with a few counts. The chain combines TRBV2 with TRBJ1-1; D unresolved. V was trimmed by 6 bases and J by 3 bases, leaving 11 bases between them. Germline V gives CDR1 SNHLY, CDR2 FYNNEI. This CDR3 contains 13 residues. Written as DNA, the CDR3 is TGTGCCAGCAGGAGGGCTATGGACACTGAAGCTTTCTTT. Translated, it gives CASRRAMDTEAFF.